The clone carrying this T cell receptor beta chain appeared a few times. What it binds is unknown. The germline V gene has CDR1 MNHNS and CDR2 SASEGT. CDR3 length: 15 residues. The V and J ends lost 5 bases and 3 bases respectively, with 17 bases between them. The data originate from a study of vaccination and CD4 T cells after COVID-19. Study context: At a median around 72 days (range 14 to 241) after dose two, post-vaccine samples were obtained.

Time point indicated: late sampling 161 to 241 days after vaccination in three convalescent patients. The sample's treatment: roughly 11-day PBMC culture with coronavirus spike peptide pools or control peptides (ViraFEST assay). Positive PCR dates ranged from March to December 2020; these dates predated US Alpha, Beta and Delta variants. Oncomine TCR Beta short-read sequencing was applied to DNA from cultured CD4+ T cells. TCRdb reanalysed the PCR reads using MiXCR and keeps one entry per CDR3 protein. The sample carries approximately 24,000 distinct CDR3 sequences, around 28% recorded once. Sequenced here: CD4+ T cells from blood, cultured in vitro, sampled about 7 months after SARS-CoV-2 vaccination. V is TRBV6-1 and J is TRBJ2-7; D possibly corresponds to TRBD2 (6 bases). The TCR comes from a human donor who had recovered from COVID-19. CDR3 amino acids: CASSKLTGTFYEQYF. The CDR3 DNA sequence: TGTGCCAGCAGTAAATTAACGGGGACTTTCTACGAGCAGTACTTC.